The 8 T cell receptor beta chains below come from one sample, sequenced in a study of T cell clonality in common variable immunodeficiency. Repertoires were generated with immunoSEQ multiplex PCR, while TCRdb's copy carries only in-frame clones and drops some. The table records about 55,000 clones without singletons, the ten largest covering 0.7% to 0.95%. The sequencing sample was made of peripheral blood mononuclear cells. The receptors shown here come from a person between 18 and 75 years old in good health.

In regard to this clone: The missing CDR3 end, 3 residues past where the read stops, is filled in from the germline J gene. The chain joins TRBV7-2 to TRBJ1-1; D ambiguous. Per germline, CDR1 SGHTA and CDR2 FQGNSA. The CDR3 consists of 11 residues. The sequenced CDR3 bases are TGTGCCAGCAGCCAAAGGGCAACG. Protein product: CASSQRAT. The CDR3 reads in full as CASSQRATAFF.

This clone was seen repeatedly, ten times or more. The missing CDR3 end, 3 residues past where the read stops, is filled in from the germline J gene. The chain recombines TRBV2 with TRBJ2-3; 14 nucleotides align to TRBD2. The CDR3 length is 15 residues. Per the germline V gene, CDR1 is SNHLY and CDR2 is FYNNEI. J was trimmed by 5 bases and V by 9 bases; bases with no gene match: 7. CDR3 DNA, as far as it was read: TGTGCCAGTCAGACTAGCGGGGGGGAGGGAGATACG. It specifies CASQTSGGEGDT. The CDR3 in full is CASQTSGGEGDTQYF.

This clone was counted many times. The missing CDR3 end, 3 residues past where the read stops, is filled in from the germline J gene. The J gene is TRBJ1-1, the V gene TRBV7-9, with D perhaps TRBD1 (5 bases). V was shortened by 2 bases and J by 1 base, with 8 bases between the two germline ends. Germline loops: CDR1 SEHNR, CDR2 FQNEAQ (reference sequence). The CDR3 loop spans 14 amino acids. CDR3 residues: CASSLSGTNTEAFF. The sequenced part of the CDR3 DNA is TGTGCCAGCAGCTTAAGCGGGACGAACACTGAA.

This clone came up many times. The CDR3: CASSIRRGGISSYNEQFF. The DNA read from the CDR3 is TGTGCCAGTAGTATAAGGCGGGGGGGTATTAGCTCCTACAATGAG. The V call is TRBV19, the J call TRBJ2-1; the match to TRBD2 covers 9 bases. The read is 3 residues too short to cover the CDR3 end, so that end is filled in from the germline J gene. The CDR3 covers 18 residues. Germline loops: CDR1 LNHDA, CDR2 SQIVND (reference sequence). V lost 2 bases to trimming and J lost 0 bases; unmatched junction nucleotides: 8.

This clone was recorded at least ten times. The read terminates 3 residues before the CDR3 end, so the remaining end is supplied by the germline J gene. J is TRBJ2-3 and V is TRBV20-1; 13 bases agree with TRBD2. Germline CDR1 and CDR2: DFQATT and SNEGSKA (reference sequence). The junction had 18 bases not matched to a gene; V was cut back by 2 bases and J by 7 bases. This CDR3 comprises 19 residues. The part of the CDR3 DNA that was read is TGCAGTGCTAGAATCACTTCCGGGACTAGCGGGGAGGCCACGAATACG. Its protein is CSARITSGTSGEATNT. The full CDR3 sequence reads CSARITSGTSGEATNTQYF.

About this clone: Germline is not matched at one junction end, which may reflect a read error. The CDR3 end is not reached by the read, which stops 3 residues before it; the germline J gene fills it in. V and J are TRBV18 and TRBJ2-2; possible D gene TRBD1, 6 bases. This CDR3 is 14 amino acids long. Germline V gene data show CDR1 as KGHSH and CDR2 as LQKENI. The CDR3 bases that were read are TGTGCCGGCTCACCAGGGGCAAACACCGGGGAG. Translating it yields CAGSPGANTGE. The whole CDR3 sequence is CAGSPGANTGELFF.

This clone was seen at least ten times. The CDR3 end falls 3 residues outside the read, so it is completed with the germline J gene. The chain has TRBV7-2 and TRBJ2-3, with D possibly being TRBD1 (5 bases). The CDR3 covers 14 residues. V lost 4 bases, J lost 0 bases, and 8 bases lay in between. Germline lookup yields CDR1 SGHTA and CDR2 FQGNSA. The CDR3 here is CASSYRSSTDTQYF. Incomplete CDR3 DNA: TGTGCCAGCAGCTACAGGTCGAGCACAGATACG. Full variable domain (rest looked up from reference TRBV7-2 and TRBJ2-3): GAGVSQSPSNKVTEKGKDVELRCDPISGHTALYWYRQSLGQGLEFLIYFQGNSAPDKSGLPSDRFSAERTGGSVSTLTIQRTQQEDSAVYLCASSYRSSTDTQYFGPGTRLTVL.

There are many counts of this clone. The read stops 3 residues short of the end of the CDR3; the missing end is completed from the germline J gene. The rearrangement joins TRBV29-1 to TRBJ1-3; D remains ambiguous. Germline CDR1 SQVTM, CDR2 ANQGSEA. This CDR3 spans 14 amino acids. The V end lost 5 bases, the J end lost 0 bases, and 11 bases lay between the germline ends. CDR3 loop: CSVRSETSGNTIYF. The part of the CDR3 DNA that was read is TGCAGCGTTAGATCAGAAACCTCTGGAAACACC.